One and the same sample provided the 31 T cell receptor beta chains below, sequenced in a study of cytomegalovirus exposure and HLA in healthy donors. Primers included in the PCR were 60 Vbeta and 13 Jbeta primers. Libraries were prepared by immunoSEQ multiplex PCR; TCRdb keeps only in-frame clonotypes and omits some of them. The sample includes 150,000 to 200,000 clones, roughly 90% of them seen just once. Sequenced material: PBMCs. The receptors here all came from a woman aged 18-35 years in good health and CMV-seronegative.

The chain employs TRBV11-3 and TRBJ2-1; 7 nucleotides align to TRBD2. V gave up 4 bases and J gave up 10 bases; unmatched junction bases: 7. CDR1 is SGHNT, CDR2 YENEEA, per germline. The CDR3 sequence is 13 residues long. As DNA, the CDR3 is TGTGCCAGCAGCTCCAACCTAGCGGCCGAGCAGTTCTTC. Encoded protein: CASSSNLAAEQFF.

This clone was counted a few times. This chain links TRBV6-1 with TRBJ2-2; weak D call: TRBD2 (5 bases). V dropped 2 bases and J dropped 5 bases, with 6 bases sitting between them. Germline CDR1 MNHNS, CDR2 SASEGT. This CDR3 spans 13 amino acids. The CDR3 coding sequence is TGTGCCAGCAGTGAAAGGGAGACCGGGGAGCTGTTTTTT. Residues: CASSERETGELFF.

The V gene is TRBV6-5, the J gene TRBJ1-2, with 9 bases matching TRBD1. V gave up 5 bases and J gave up 5 bases; unmatched junction bases: 3. CDR3 length: 13 amino acids. CDR1 and CDR2 (germline): MNHEY, SVGAGI. The CDR3 coding sequence is TGTGCCAGCAGTCCCGGGACAGGGTATGGCTACACCTTC. This encodes CASSPGTGYGYTF.

The rearrangement uses TRBV11-2 and TRBJ2-6; D is undetermined. The CDR3 contains 16 residues. CDR1 and CDR2 from the germline V gene are SGHAT and FQNNGV. Trimming shortened V by 2 bases and J by 2 bases, and 10 bases separated the two germline ends. CDR3 in amino acids: CASSLYGTAGANVLTF. The CDR3 nucleotides read TGTGCCAGCAGCTTATACGGTACAGCTGGGGCCAACGTCCTGACTTTC.

The CDR3 sequence: CASSVDRSFNQPQHF. The CDR3 region has the DNA TGTGCCAGTAGTGTGGACAGGAGCTTCAATCAGCCCCAGCATTTT. This chain uses TRBV19 with TRBJ1-5; TRBD1 agrees at 7 bases. Unmatched junction bases numbered 7, after V lost 5 bases and J lost 3 bases. Germline loops: CDR1 LNHDA, CDR2 SQIVND (reference sequence). This CDR3 has 15 amino acids.

This clone was counted between two and nine times. The rearrangement links TRBV6-5 to TRBJ2-5, with D perhaps TRBD2 (6 bases). The CDR3 covers 14 residues. CDR1 is MNHEY, CDR2 SVGAGI, per germline. With 8 bases removed from V and 5 bases from J, the gap between germline ends came to 18 bases. For the CDR3, the DNA is TGTGCCAGCGGAGGGGCAGAACTTCGTGAGACCCAGTACTTC. Amino acid sequence: CASGGAELRETQYF.

Worth noting for this clone: The same CDR3 is also encoded by other DNA sequences in this sample. The CDR3 sequence: CASSFGLAGEETQYF. The DNA of the CDR3 is TGCGCCAGCAGCTTCGGACTAGCGGGAGAAGAGACCCAGTACTTC. The chain recombines TRBV5-1 with TRBJ2-5, with TRBD2 matching over 13 bases. V lost 2 bases to trimming and J lost 3 bases; unmatched junction nucleotides: 1. Germline V gene data show CDR1 as SGHRS and CDR2 as YFSETQ. The CDR3 spans 15 residues.

V and J are TRBV7-9 and TRBJ2-1, with D perhaps matching TRBD1 (5 bases). The CDR3 extends over 15 amino acids. V dropped 7 bases and J dropped 0 bases, with 13 bases sitting between them. Germline CDR1 SEHNR, CDR2 FQNEAQ (reference sequence). Here the CDR3 DNA reads TGTGCCAGCACCCCAGGGCTACACTCCTACAATGAGCAGTTCTTC. This codes for CASTPGLHSYNEQFF.

The chain uses TRBV7-2 and TRBJ2-7, with TRBD2 identical over 8 bases. The trim removed 2 bases at V and 6 bases at J, leaving 9 bases unmatched. From germline, CDR1 is SGHTA and CDR2 FQGNSA. The CDR3 is made up of 15 amino acids. Here the CDR3 reads CASSLPNGRGVEQYF. The DNA for the CDR3 is TGTGCCAGCAGCTTACCCAACGGGAGGGGTGTCGAGCAGTACTTC.

J is TRBJ1-2 and V is TRBV29-1, with D tentatively TRBD1 (6 bases). The CDR3 runs to 13 residues. The V end was cut by 7 bases, the J end by 2 bases, with 14 bases between. CDR1 SQVTM and CDR2 ANQGSEA come from the germline V gene. The CDR3 region is CSALSGGNYGYTF. The DNA of the CDR3 is TGCAGCGCCCTATCGGGGGGCAACTATGGCTACACCTTC.

V and J are TRBV13 and TRBJ2-2, with 14 bases that match TRBD2. The CDR3 is 17 residues long. The V gene end was trimmed by 1 base and the J gene end by 6 bases; junction bases not matched to a gene: 4. CDR1 and CDR2 from the germline V gene are PRHDT and FYEKMQ (reference sequence). CDR3 nucleotide sequence: TGTGCCAGCAGCTTAGAGGGACTAGCGGGAGTCTCCGGGGAGCTGTTTTTT. The encoded protein is CASSLEGLAGVSGELFF.

The rearrangement uses TRBV28 and TRBJ1-4; D remains unclear. The CDR3 has 13 amino acids. V shed 7 bases and J shed 10 bases, with 16 bases lying between them. Germline-derived CDR1 and CDR2 are MDHEN and SYDVKM. The CDR3 DNA reads as TGTGCCAGCACCCCGCCAAGTCTCGGAAAACTGTTTTTT. Protein product: CASTPPSLGKLFF. The variable domain in full, with the rest retrieved from reference TRBV28 and TRBJ1-4, is DVKVTQSSRYLVKRTGEKVFLECVQDMDHENMFWYRQDPGLGLRLIYFSYDVKMKEKGDIPEGYSVSREKKERFSLILESASTNQTSMYLCASTPPSLGKLFFGSGTQLSVL.

The rearrangement links TRBV5-1 to TRBJ2-7; 11 positions agree with TRBD2. This CDR3 is 15 amino acids long. The junction had 6 bases not matched to a gene; V was cut back by 4 bases and J by 3 bases. Germline-derived CDR1 and CDR2 are SGHRS and YFSETQ. CDR3 loop: CASSLSGTSGYEQYF. As DNA, the CDR3 is TGCGCCAGCAGCCTTTCCGGGACTAGCGGCTACGAGCAGTACTTC.

This rearrangement joins TRBV13 to TRBJ1-2, with TRBD1 matching 7 bases. Germline values: CDR1 PRHDT, CDR2 FYEKMQ (reference sequence). With 3 bases clipped from V and 0 bases from J, the junction kept 7 bases outside the gene matches. There are 16 residues in the CDR3. Written as DNA, the CDR3 is TGTGCCAGCAGCTTGCTCTACAGGGGAACTAACTATGGCTACACCTTC. As protein: CASSLLYRGTNYGYTF.

This chain links TRBV9 with TRBJ1-6; weak D call: TRBD1 (6 bases). The CDR3 is made up of 14 amino acids. The germline V gene encodes CDR1 SGDLS and CDR2 YYNGEE. The V and J ends lost 0 bases and 5 bases respectively, with 6 bases between them. The CDR3 sequence: CASSVGTDNSPLHF. CDR3 nucleotide sequence: TGTGCCAGCAGCGTAGGGACAGATAATTCACCCCTCCACTTT.

The rearrangement links TRBV7-8 to TRBJ2-7, with TRBD2 identical over 8 bases. V was pared by 4 bases and J by 7 bases, with 12 bases of the junction left unmatched. Germline V CDR1 and CDR2: SGHVS, FQNEAQ. This CDR3 region has 15 residues. The CDR3 protein is CASSSSGSGAREQYF. CDR3 in DNA: TGTGCCAGCAGCTCTAGCGGTAGCGGGGCAAGGGAGCAGTACTTC.

V is TRBV28 and J is TRBJ2-2, with D perhaps TRBD2 (6 bases). V gave up 6 bases and J gave up 5 bases, with 19 bases separating them. Germline V gene lookup returns CDR1 MDHEN and CDR2 SYDVKM. The CDR3 totals 16 residues. The CDR3 is CASRVLRLVRTGELFF. The CDR3 bases are TGTGCCAGCAGGGTATTGAGACTAGTTCGAACCGGGGAGCTGTTTTTT. The full variable domain, completed using reference TRBV28 and TRBJ2-2, is DVKVTQSSRYLVKRTGEKVFLECVQDMDHENMFWYRQDPGLGLRLIYFSYDVKMKEKGDIPEGYSVSREKKERFSLILESASTNQTSMYLCASRVLRLVRTGELFFGEGSRLTVL.

The gene calls are TRBV18 and TRBJ1-1; 7 positions agree with TRBD1. This CDR3 is built from 15 residues. J was trimmed by 4 bases and V by 0 bases; bases with no gene match: 5. The germline CDR1 and CDR2 sequences are KGHSH and LQKENI. CDR3 sequence reads: CASSPPGQPGTEAFF. In nucleotides, the CDR3 is TGTGCCAGCTCACCACCGGGACAGCCCGGCACTGAAGCTTTCTTT.

The chain carries TRBV27 and TRBJ1-1; D gene unclear. The CDR3 totals 14 residues. V lost 3 bases and J lost 1, with 9 bases in between. Germline CDR1 is MNHEY and CDR2 is SMNVEV (reference sequence). The CDR3 DNA sequence: TGTGCCAGCAGTTTTCATCGGGGGAACACTGAAGCTTTCTTT. Its protein is CASSFHRGNTEAFF.

The J gene is TRBJ1-2, the V gene TRBV28; TRBD1 might be the D (6 bases). CDR3 size: 16 residues. V was cut by 1 base and J by 4 bases, with 16 bases left in between. The germline CDR1 and CDR2 sequences are MDHEN and SYDVKM. The CDR3 is CASSLSRGSMSYGYTF. CDR3 sequence (DNA): TGTGCCAGCAGTTTATCCAGGGGAAGTATGAGCTATGGCTACACCTTC.

The rearrangement links TRBV5-4 to TRBJ2-2, with 10 bases that match TRBD2. Germline CDR1 and CDR2: SGHNT and YYREEE (reference sequence). The V gene end was trimmed by 4 bases and the J gene end by 7 bases; junction bases not matched to a gene: 7. CDR3 length equals 15 residues. The CDR3: CASSKSGGGNGELFF. The CDR3 DNA reads TGTGCCAGCAGCAAGAGCGGGGGGGGGAACGGGGAGCTGTTTTTT.

This clone appeared a single time. This chain connects TRBV7-2 to TRBJ2-5; TRBD2 aligns across 12 bases. This CDR3 is 16 amino acids long. Germline trimming cut 3 bases from V and 5 bases from J; bases unmatched to any gene: 7. Looked up from germline, CDR1 is SGHTA and CDR2 is FQGNSA. The CDR3 protein is CASSFWLAGGWETQYF. The CDR3 nucleotides are TGTGCCAGCAGCTTTTGGCTAGCGGGAGGGTGGGAGACCCAGTACTTC.

The genes are TRBV9 and TRBJ1-1; D not certain. Germline V gene data show CDR1 as SGDLS and CDR2 as YYNGEE. This CDR3 region has 14 residues. Trimming stripped 6 bases from V and 2 bases from J, with 14 bases between. This chain's CDR3 is CASTQDILNTEAFF. The CDR3 coding sequence is TGTGCCAGCACCCAAGACATACTCAACACTGAAGCTTTCTTT.

J is TRBJ2-5 and V is TRBV28; tentative D call: TRBD2 (6 bases). Trimming removed 8 bases from V and 1 base from J, with 11 bases in between. Germline CDR1 is MDHEN and CDR2 is SYDVKM. The CDR3 is 13 amino acids. Here the CDR3 reads CASCGEAQETQYF. DNA of the CDR3: TGTGCCAGCTGTGGGGAGGCCCAAGAGACCCAGTACTTC. Drawing the rest from reference TRBV28 and TRBJ2-5, the complete variable domain is DVKVTQSSRYLVKRTGEKVFLECVQDMDHENMFWYRQDPGLGLRLIYFSYDVKMKEKGDIPEGYSVSREKKERFSLILESASTNQTSMYLCASCGEAQETQYFGPGTRLLVL.

V and J are TRBV11-2 and TRBJ1-1, with no clear D. This CDR3 is built from 12 residues. Deletions cut 8 bases from V and 6 bases from J, with 13 bases between. Germline V gene lookup returns CDR1 SGHAT and CDR2 FQNNGV. The CDR3 loop is CASGQEVAEAFF. The CDR3 nucleotides are TGTGCCAGCGGTCAGGAGGTCGCTGAAGCTTTCTTT.

The chain uses TRBV4-1 and TRBJ2-5, with TRBD2 identical over 8 bases. V shed 3 bases, J shed 5 bases, and the junction held 5 bases outside the gene matches. Looked up from germline, CDR1 is MGHRA and CDR2 is YSYEKL. The CDR3 loop spans 14 amino acids. The CDR3 loop is CASSHPASGETQYF. The CDR3, as DNA: TGCGCCAGCAGCCATCCGGCTAGCGGGGAGACCCAGTACTTC.

This chain's CDR3 is CASSLAHSQETQYF. The CDR3 DNA sequence: TGTGCCAGCAGTTTAGCGCACTCCCAAGAGACCCAGTACTTC. The chain employs TRBV27 and TRBJ2-5; no definite D call. CDR3 size: 14 residues. Germline-derived CDR1 and CDR2 are MNHEY and SMNVEV (reference sequence). The ends were cut back, 2 bases at V and 1 base at J, with 8 bases in the middle.

The chain links TRBV2 to TRBJ1-5; no firm D call. Germline lookup yields CDR1 SNHLY and CDR2 FYNNEI. The V end was cut by 4 bases, the J end by 8 bases, with 12 bases between. There are 13 residues in the CDR3. CDR3 region: CASSVAGWKPQHF. The CDR3 DNA is TGTGCCAGCAGTGTGGCAGGTTGGAAGCCCCAGCATTTT. The variable domain in full, with the rest retrieved from reference TRBV2 and TRBJ1-5, is EPEVTQTPSHQVTQMGQEVILRCVPISNHLYFYWYRQILGQKVEFLVSFYNNEISEKSEIFDDQFSVERPDGSNFTLKIRSTKLEDSAMYFCASSVAGWKPQHFGDGTRLSIL.

J is TRBJ2-7 and V is TRBV28; 11 nucleotides agree with TRBD1. Trimming cost V 4 bases and J 3 bases; bases outside gene matches: 5. The CDR3 is 15 residues long. Germline loops: CDR1 MDHEN, CDR2 SYDVKM. CDR3 DNA sequence: TGTGCCAGCAGTTCCTCCGGGACAGGGGGCTACGAGCAGTACTTC. It encodes CASSSSGTGGYEQYF.

The rearrangement joins TRBV6-6 to TRBJ1-2, with D unresolved. Trimming removed 5 bases from V and 2 bases from J, with 9 bases in between. This CDR3 spans 13 amino acids. Germline lookup yields CDR1 MNHNY and CDR2 SVGAGI (reference sequence). CDR3 nucleotides: TGTGCCAGCAGTCGACACCCCAACTATGGCTACACCTTC. The encoded protein is CASSRHPNYGYTF.

This chain uses TRBV18 with TRBJ2-7, with TRBD2 identical over 8 bases. V gave up 4 bases and J gave up 6 bases; unmatched junction bases: 11. The CDR3 spans 15 residues. CDR1 KGHSH and CDR2 LQKENI come from the germline V gene. The CDR3 sequence: CASSRESGSVGEQYF. For the CDR3, the DNA is TGTGCCAGCTCACGTGAAAGCGGGAGTGTCGGCGAGCAGTACTTC.